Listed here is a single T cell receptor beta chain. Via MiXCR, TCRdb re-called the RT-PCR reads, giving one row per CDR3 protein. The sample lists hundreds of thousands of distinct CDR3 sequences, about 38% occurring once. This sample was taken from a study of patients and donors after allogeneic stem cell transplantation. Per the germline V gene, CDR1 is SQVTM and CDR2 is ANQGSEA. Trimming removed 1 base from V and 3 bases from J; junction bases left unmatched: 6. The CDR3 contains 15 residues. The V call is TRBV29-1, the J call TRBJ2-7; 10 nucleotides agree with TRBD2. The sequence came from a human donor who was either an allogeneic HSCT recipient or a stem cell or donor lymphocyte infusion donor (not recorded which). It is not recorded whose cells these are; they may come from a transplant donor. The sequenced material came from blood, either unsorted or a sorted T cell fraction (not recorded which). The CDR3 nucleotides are TGCAGCGTTGAAGGTTGGGTAGCGGGGGGCTACGAGCAGTACTTC. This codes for CSVEGWVAGGYEQYF.